This TCR beta chain derives from a study of cytomegalovirus exposure and HLA in healthy donors. Remarks on this clone: Antigen specificity is unknown.

Findings and limits, study-wide: The sole available immune exposure information was CMV serostatus.

This CDR3 has 17 residues. The ends lost 4 bases at V and 1 base at J; junction bases unmatched: 5. In germline, CDR1 is SGHVS, CDR2 FQNEAQ. The PCR ran on 60 Vbeta and 13 Jbeta primers. Libraries were prepared by immunoSEQ multiplex PCR; TCRdb keeps only in-frame clonotypes and omits some of them. The top ten hold around 0.37% of the sample, which has around 170,000 clones, 84% seen once. Sample: PBMCs. This receptor was obtained from a boy aged 2 to 10 in good health and CMV-seronegative. The V and J genes are TRBV7-8 and TRBJ2-1, with 12 nucleotides matching TRBD2. The CDR3 region has the DNA TGTGCCAGCAGCTCTCCAGGACTAGCGGGATCCTACAATGAGCAGTTCTTC. It is translated as CASSSPGLAGSYNEQFF.